Below, 22 T cell receptor beta chains from the same sample are listed, as sequenced in a study of Ad26.COV2.S vaccination and SARS-CoV-2 variants. TCRdb's copy holds only in-frame clones and misses some; the assay was immunoSEQ multiplex PCR. Of about 480,000 clones detected, approximately 88% appear once; the ten largest clones hold 9.5% to 15%. Stated treatment: over 15 received Ad26.COV2.S at low or high dose, single or two shots; about 5 received placebo; per-sample allocation not given. Sampling happened 63 days after the first vaccine or placebo injection. Sequencing used peripheral blood, obtained in a trial of Ad26.COV2.S vaccine versus placebo. These receptors all stem from a person between 18 and 59 years old who received the Ad26.COV2.S COVID-19 vaccine or a placebo.

This clone was picked up a small number of times. This rearrangement joins TRBV3-1 (or the pseudogene TRBV3-2) to TRBJ2-5; TRBD1 is a possible D gene (6 bases). This CDR3 comprises 14 residues. Trimming took off 0 bases at V and 2 bases at J, with 7 bases between the two ends. CDR1 is LGHDT and CDR2 is YNNKEL in the germline V gene (reference sequence). In DNA form, the CDR3 reads TGTGCCAGCAGCCAAGAGGACAGACAAGAGACCCAGTACTTC. As protein: CASSQEDRQETQYF.

Only a few counts were recorded for this clone. The V call is TRBV4-2, the J call TRBJ1-2; maybe TRBD1 (6 bases). CDR3 length equals 18 residues. Trimming left V 0 bases short and J 0 bases short, with 17 bases between. Germline V lookup: CDR1 LGHNA, CDR2 YNFKEQ. The CDR3 bases are TGTGCCAGCAGCCAAGAGAGGTCCGGACAGAGAGCTAACTATGGCTACACCTTC. It codes for CASSQERSGQRANYGYTF.

The gene calls are TRBV27 and TRBJ2-7, with D hard to call. Germline V gene sequence: CDR1 MNHEY, CDR2 SMNVEV (reference sequence). The V end was cut by 2 bases, the J end by 6 bases, with 14 bases between. The CDR3 runs to 14 residues. As DNA, the CDR3 is TGTGCCAGCAGTTTAGTCGGGTCGCCCGGCGAGCAGTACTTC. It is translated as CASSLVGSPGEQYF.

The chain carries TRBV30 and TRBJ1-2, with 9 bases identical to TRBD1. Germline CDR1 reads GTSNPN; CDR2 reads SVGIG (reference sequence). V shed 8 bases and J 4 bases; nucleotides not matched to a gene: 11. The CDR3 sequence is 14 residues long. CDR3 amino acids: CAGTGDRASYGYTF. Written as DNA, the CDR3 is TGTGCCGGGACCGGGGACAGGGCTAGCTATGGCTACACCTTC. Based on the CDR3 plus reference TRBV30 and TRBJ1-2, the full variable domain is SQTIHQWPATLVQPVGSPLSLECTVEGTSNPNLYWYRQAAGRGLQLLFYSVGIGQISSEVPQNLSASRPQDRQFILSSKKLLLSDSGFYLCAGTGDRASYGYTFGSGTRLTVV.

This rearrangement joins TRBV7-6 to TRBJ1-1; tentatively, D is TRBD1 (5 bases). The V gene's germline CDR1 is SGHVS and CDR2 FNYEAQ. CDR3 length: 17 amino acids. With 5 bases removed from V and 6 bases from J, the gap between germline ends came to 25 bases. CDR3 loop: CASSPERLGGTGAEAFF. CDR3 coding DNA: TGTGCCAGCAGCCCAGAGAGGTTGGGTGGGACTGGGGCTGAAGCTTTCTTT. Full variable domain (outside the CDR3, taken from reference TRBV7-6 and TRBJ1-1): GAGVSQSPRYKVTKRGQDVALRCDPISGHVSLYWYRQALGQGPEFLTYFNYEAQQDKSGLPNDRFSAERPEGSISTLTIQRTEQRDSAMYRCASSPERLGGTGAEAFFGQGTRLTVV.

This clone occurred a few times. This rearrangement joins TRBV5-4 to TRBJ2-1; D is perhaps TRBD1 (6 bases). The CDR3 totals 15 residues. Trimming took off 3 bases at V and 4 bases at J, with 14 bases between the two ends. Germline CDR1 and CDR2: SGHNT and YYREEE (reference sequence). The DNA for the CDR3 is TGTGCCAGCAGCTCTCAGGGGTGGCGGTACAATGAGCAGTTCTTC. Translation gives CASSSQGWRYNEQFF.

The CDR3 protein is CASSIGGLNGYTF. The CDR3 DNA reads TGTGCCAGTAGTATTGGGGGTTTAAATGGCTACACCTTC. The chain carries TRBV19 and TRBJ1-2, with D possibly being TRBD1 (5 bases). Germline V gene sequence: CDR1 LNHDA, CDR2 SQIVND (reference sequence). V lost 3 bases, J lost 6 bases, and 11 bases lay in between. This CDR3 comprises 13 residues.

The chain couples TRBV18 to TRBJ2-4; possible D gene TRBD1, 5 bases. Looked up from germline, CDR1 is KGHSH and CDR2 is LQKENI. V was cut by 1 base and J by 0 bases, with 22 bases left in between. The CDR3 is 20 residues long. In nucleotides, the CDR3 is TGTGCCAGCTCACCACAGGGGCGAGACTCCGAAGCCCTAGCCAAAAACATTCAGTACTTC. Its protein is CASSPQGRDSEALAKNIQYF.

The chain uses TRBV28 and TRBJ2-7, with D perhaps TRBD2 (6 bases). CDR3 length: 15 residues. The germline gives CDR1 MDHEN, CDR2 SYDVKM. V was pared by 5 bases and J by 3 bases, with 17 bases between. This CDR3 is CASSATGTPVYEQYF. The DNA for the CDR3 is TGTGCCAGCAGTGCCACCGGGACTCCAGTCTACGAGCAGTACTTC.

This clone was seen a handful of times. The chain combines TRBV7-9 with TRBJ1-1; 9 nucleotides agree with TRBD1. CDR1 is SEHNR, CDR2 FQNEAQ, per germline (reference sequence). This CDR3 spans 16 amino acids. With 5 bases clipped from V and 3 bases from J, the junction kept 10 bases outside the gene matches. The CDR3 DNA reads TGTGCCAGCAGCAAAAGCGGGACAGGGTCTCACACTGAAGCTTTCTTT. Translated, it gives CASSKSGTGSHTEAFF.

The genes are TRBV4-3 and TRBJ1-1; weak D call: TRBD1 (6 bases). Trimming stripped 0 bases from V and 0 bases from J, with 11 bases between. Germline V CDR1 and CDR2: LGHNA, YSLEER. The CDR3 is made up of 16 amino acids. The CDR3 DNA reads TGCGCCAGCAGCCAAGAGGGGGGCGTAATGAACACTGAAGCTTTCTTT. It translates to CASSQEGGVMNTEAFF.

In DNA form, the CDR3 reads TGTGCCAGCAGCCCACAGGGGTTTATAGCTTTCTTT. Amino acid sequence: CASSPQGFIAFF. V gene TRBV5-8 combines with J gene TRBJ1-1; 7 bases align to TRBD1. Germline lookup yields CDR1 SGHTS and CDR2 YDEGEE. Unmatched junction bases numbered 7, after V lost 4 bases and J lost 10 bases. This CDR3 has 12 amino acids.

Worth noting for this clone: In the same sample, other DNA sequences code for this CDR3. The chain employs TRBV28 and TRBJ2-3, with D maybe TRBD2 (7 bases). The V end lost 3 bases, the J end lost 5 bases, and 15 bases lay between the germline ends. The CDR3 has 15 residues. Germline lookup yields CDR1 MDHEN and CDR2 SYDVKM. CDR3 residues: CASSFFGGRGDTQYF. CDR3 coding DNA: TGTGCCAGCAGTTTTTTCGGGGGGCGAGGAGATACGCAGTATTTT.

This clone has just a few counts. The same CDR3 is also encoded by other DNA sequences in this sample. The chain joins TRBV7-9 to TRBJ2-1; D perhaps matches TRBD2 (6 bases). V was clipped by 3 bases and J by 7 bases, with 7 bases between them. The CDR3 runs 12 residues. Per germline, CDR1 SEHNR and CDR2 FQNEAQ (reference sequence). DNA for the CDR3: TGTGCCAGCAGCTTGGAGGGGAATGAGCAGTTCTTC. As protein: CASSLEGNEQFF.

This chain links TRBV9 with TRBJ2-1, with 9 nucleotides matching TRBD1. Germline V gene data show CDR1 as SGDLS and CDR2 as YYNGEE. There are 16 residues in the CDR3. The trim removed 4 bases at V and 1 base at J, leaving 6 bases unmatched. The CDR3 nucleotides read TGTGCCAGCAGCACATTTGGGACAGGGTCCTACAATGAGCAGTTCTTC. Translation gives CASSTFGTGSYNEQFF.

The V gene is TRBV4-2, the J gene TRBJ2-7; a possible D gene is TRBD1 (5 bases). Germline V CDR1 and CDR2: LGHNA, YNFKEQ. V dropped 2 bases and J dropped 5 bases, with 10 bases sitting between them. The CDR3 consists of 13 residues. The CDR3 nucleotides are TGTGCCAGCAGCCAAACTCTGGGGCACGAGCAGTACTTC. Translation: CASSQTLGHEQYF.

V gene TRBV28 combines with J gene TRBJ1-3; D is unresolved. The CDR3 is 13 residues long. Germline loops: CDR1 MDHEN, CDR2 SYDVKM. Trimming took 7 bases from V and 5 from J, leaving 12 bases between them. This chain's CDR3 is CASTPSGRNTIYF. The CDR3 DNA reads TGTGCCAGCACCCCCAGTGGGAGAAACACCATATATTTT. Full variable domain (missing parts from reference TRBV28 and TRBJ1-3): DVKVTQSSRYLVKRTGEKVFLECVQDMDHENMFWYRQDPGLGLRLIYFSYDVKMKEKGDIPEGYSVSREKKERFSLILESASTNQTSMYLCASTPSGRNTIYFGEGSWLTVV.

The chain carries TRBV7-2 and TRBJ2-7, with a tentative D call TRBD2 (6 bases). From germline, CDR1 is SGHTA and CDR2 FQGNSA. This CDR3 has 15 amino acids. The V end lost 0 bases, the J end lost 4 bases, and 13 bases lay between the germline ends. The CDR3 coding sequence is TGTGCCAGCAGCTTAGCACCTTCACTAGCTTACGAGCAGTACTTC. Protein sequence: CASSLAPSLAYEQYF.

The chain uses TRBV7-3 and TRBJ2-3; maybe TRBD2 (5 bases). Germline loops: CDR1 SGHTA, CDR2 FQGTGA. V was pared by 5 bases and J by 3 bases, with 24 bases between. The CDR3 extends over 18 amino acids. CDR3 sequence reads: CASSTPRGSVGGTDTQYF. The DNA of the CDR3 is TGTGCCAGCAGCACCCCTCGGGGTAGCGTGGGCGGGACAGATACGCAGTATTTT.

This clone was counted a single time. The V gene is TRBV7-3, the J gene TRBJ1-2; perhaps TRBD1 as D (5 bases). Germline CDR1 SGHTA, CDR2 FQGTGA. The length of the CDR3 is 13 residues. V was pared by 0 bases and J by 13 bases, with 15 bases between. The CDR3 DNA sequence: TGTGCCAGCAGCTTAACGCTGTATCGGACACCCACCTTC. Translating gives CASSLTLYRTPTF.

The rearrangement uses TRBV5-1 and TRBJ1-1; D is undetermined. V lost 7 bases, J lost 3 bases, and 7 bases lay in between. The germline CDR1 and CDR2 sequences are SGHRS and YFSETQ. The CDR3 consists of 11 residues. In nucleotides, the CDR3 is TGCGCCAGCGGAGATCACACTGAAGCTTTCTTT. This encodes CASGDHTEAFF.

The rearrangement joins TRBV11-1 to TRBJ2-5; TRBD1 aligns across 7 bases. This CDR3 is 15 amino acids long. Germline CDR1 SGHAT, CDR2 FQDESV (reference sequence). J lost 1 base, V lost 1 base, and 3 bases had no gene match. Here the CDR3 reads CASSLGQGVQETQYF. As DNA, the CDR3 is TGTGCCAGCAGCTTAGGACAGGGAGTCCAAGAGACCCAGTACTTC.